What follows is one T cell receptor (beta chain) and its context. Antigen specificity is unknown. Each sample's cDNA came from eight separate reactions. For each CDR3 protein, TCRdb gives one entry from its re-call of the 5' RACE reads, without DNA. The listing records approximately 45,000 distinct CDR3 sequences. The sample is drawn from a study of monozygotic twins with inflammatory bowel disease. Investigators pulled total RNA out of whole blood and did not sort T cells. Germline V gene lookup returns CDR1 MDHEN and CDR2 SYDVKM. This CDR3 has 15 residues. Overall study results and limits: Nothing supported a single strong signal or clonotype that was associated with IBD.

This receptor was obtained from a human donor with ulcerative colitis or Crohn's disease, or a healthy co-twin of an affected twin (not recorded which). The sample comprised blood. The gene calls are TRBV28 and TRBJ2-7; TCRdb lists TRBD1, though no DNA is available to test this call. The CDR3 loop is CASTISRDRPYEQYF.